This T cell receptor (beta chain) came from a study of beta chain features in type 1 diabetes. Across the study: The patient and healthy donor groups were comparable for age, gender and cell yields.

Reverse transcription of all isolated RNA meant that expressed TCRB transcripts were sequenced. Using immunoSEQ multiplex PCR, the repertoire was profiled, and TCRdb retains in-frame clones only, with some absent. The sample lists nearly 250,000 clones; roughly 70% were seen once. Sorting with CD45RO/CCR7/CD25/CD127/CD95/CD27 yielded naive, central memory, regulatory and stem-like memory CD4+ cells. Germline V gene sequence: CDR1 SQVTM, CDR2 ANQGSEA. The CDR3 runs to 14 residues. About this clone: One junction end disagrees with the germline gene, perhaps due to a read error. This specimen includes other DNA sequences encoding the same CDR3.

The sequenced sample consisted of naive CD4+ T cells from blood. The gene calls are TRBV29-1 and TRBJ2-1, with 9 nucleotides matching TRBD1. The sequence was obtained from a man under 40 in good health. The CDR3: CSVTQGASYNEQFF. The CDR3 DNA reads TGCAGCGTTACACAGGGGGCTTCCTACAATGAGCAATTCTTC.